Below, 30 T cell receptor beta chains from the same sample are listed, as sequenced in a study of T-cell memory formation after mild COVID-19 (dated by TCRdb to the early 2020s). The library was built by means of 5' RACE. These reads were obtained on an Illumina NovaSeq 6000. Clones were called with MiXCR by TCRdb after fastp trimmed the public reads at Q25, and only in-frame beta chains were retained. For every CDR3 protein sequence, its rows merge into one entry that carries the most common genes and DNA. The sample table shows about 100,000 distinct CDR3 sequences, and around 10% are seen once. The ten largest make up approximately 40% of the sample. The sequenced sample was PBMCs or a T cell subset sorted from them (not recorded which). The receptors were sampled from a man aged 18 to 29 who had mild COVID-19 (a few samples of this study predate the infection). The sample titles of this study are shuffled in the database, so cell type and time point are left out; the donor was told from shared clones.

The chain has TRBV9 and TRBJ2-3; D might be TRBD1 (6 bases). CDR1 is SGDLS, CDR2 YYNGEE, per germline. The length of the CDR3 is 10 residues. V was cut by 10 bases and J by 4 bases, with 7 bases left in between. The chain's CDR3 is CASGADTQYF. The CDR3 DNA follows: TGTGCCTCAGGGGCAGATACGCAGTATTTT.

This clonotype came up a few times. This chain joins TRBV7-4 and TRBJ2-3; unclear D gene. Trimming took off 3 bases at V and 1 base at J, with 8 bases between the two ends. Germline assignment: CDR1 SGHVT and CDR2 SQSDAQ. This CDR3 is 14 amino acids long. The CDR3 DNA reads TGTGCCAGCAGCTTGGAACGGTGCACAGATACGCAGTATTTT. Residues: CASSLERCTDTQYF.

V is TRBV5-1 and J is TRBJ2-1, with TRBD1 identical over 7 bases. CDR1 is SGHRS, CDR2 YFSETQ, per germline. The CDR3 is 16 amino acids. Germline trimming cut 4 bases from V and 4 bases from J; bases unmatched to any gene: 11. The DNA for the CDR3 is TGCGCCAGCAGCGCCTTCGGACAGGACGGGTACAATGAGCAGTTCTTC. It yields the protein CASSAFGQDGYNEQFF.

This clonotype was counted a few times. The CDR3 coding sequence is TGTGCCAGCAGTTACTCTGGGGGGTATGGCTACACCTTC. As protein: CASSYSGGYGYTF. The V and J genes are TRBV6-5 and TRBJ1-2, with a possible D match to TRBD1 (5 bases). Germline V lookup: CDR1 MNHEY, CDR2 SVGAGI. V was pared by 0 bases and J by 5 bases, with 7 bases between. The CDR3 length is 13 residues.

Here the CDR3 DNA reads TGTGCCAGCAAGAGCGGGCGCAATGAGCAGTTCTTC. Protein product: CASKSGRNEQFF. V is TRBV12-3 or TRBV12-4 and J is TRBJ2-1, with a tentative D call TRBD2 (6 bases). The CDR3 contains 12 residues. Trimming shortened V by 7 bases and J by 6 bases, and 10 bases separated the two germline ends.

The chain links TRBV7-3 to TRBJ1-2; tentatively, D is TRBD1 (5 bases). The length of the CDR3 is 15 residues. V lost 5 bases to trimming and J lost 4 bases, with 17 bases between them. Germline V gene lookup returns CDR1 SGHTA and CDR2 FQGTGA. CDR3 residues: CASSPGGPSRYGYTF. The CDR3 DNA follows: TGTGCCAGCAGCCCGGGGGGACCTTCCCGCTATGGCTACACCTTC.

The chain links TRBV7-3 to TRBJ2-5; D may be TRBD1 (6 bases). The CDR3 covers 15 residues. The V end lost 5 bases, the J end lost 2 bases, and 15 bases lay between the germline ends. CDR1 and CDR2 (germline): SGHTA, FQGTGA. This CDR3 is CASSQGYFEQETQYF. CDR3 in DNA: TGTGCCAGCAGCCAGGGGTATTTCGAGCAAGAGACCCAGTACTTC.

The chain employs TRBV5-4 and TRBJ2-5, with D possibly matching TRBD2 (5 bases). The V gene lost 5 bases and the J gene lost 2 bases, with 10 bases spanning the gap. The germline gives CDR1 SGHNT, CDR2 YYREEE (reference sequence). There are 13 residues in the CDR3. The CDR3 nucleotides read TGTGCCAGCAGGGTGAGGGATCAAGAGACCCAGTACTTC. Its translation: CASRVRDQETQYF.

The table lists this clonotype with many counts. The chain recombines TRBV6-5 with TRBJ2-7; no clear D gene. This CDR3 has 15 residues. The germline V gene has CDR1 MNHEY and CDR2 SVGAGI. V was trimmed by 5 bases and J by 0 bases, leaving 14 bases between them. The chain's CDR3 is CASSPTSLSSYEQYV. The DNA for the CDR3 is TGTGCCAGCAGTCCTACAAGTTTAAGCTCCTACGAGCAGTACGTC.

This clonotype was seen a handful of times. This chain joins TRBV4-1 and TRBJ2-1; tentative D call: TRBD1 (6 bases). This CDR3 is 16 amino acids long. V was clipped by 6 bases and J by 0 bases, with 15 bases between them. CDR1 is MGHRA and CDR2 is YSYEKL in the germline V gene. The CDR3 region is CASRYRDSSSYNEQFF. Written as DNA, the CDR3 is TGCGCCAGCAGATACAGGGATTCCAGCTCCTACAATGAGCAGTTCTTC.

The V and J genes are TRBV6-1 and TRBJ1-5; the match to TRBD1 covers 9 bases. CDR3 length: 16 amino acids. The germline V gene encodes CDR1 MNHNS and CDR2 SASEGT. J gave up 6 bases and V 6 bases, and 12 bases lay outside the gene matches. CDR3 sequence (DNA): TGTGCCAGCAGCCATACTAACAGGGGGCTAGCTCAGCCCCAGCATTTT. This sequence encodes CASSHTNRGLAQPQHF.

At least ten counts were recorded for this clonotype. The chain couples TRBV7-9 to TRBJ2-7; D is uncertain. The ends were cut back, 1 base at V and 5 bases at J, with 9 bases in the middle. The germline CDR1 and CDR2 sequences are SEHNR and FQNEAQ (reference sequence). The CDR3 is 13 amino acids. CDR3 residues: CASSLGSGHEQYV. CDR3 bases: TGTGCCAGCAGCTTAGGGAGTGGACACGAGCAGTACGTC.

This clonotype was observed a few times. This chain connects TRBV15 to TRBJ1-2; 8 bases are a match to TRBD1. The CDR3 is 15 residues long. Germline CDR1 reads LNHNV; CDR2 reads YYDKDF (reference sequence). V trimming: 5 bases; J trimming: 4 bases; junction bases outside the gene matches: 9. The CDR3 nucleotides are TGTGCCACCAGCCAGACAGGGGAAGTGAGCTATGGCTACACCTTC. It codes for CATSQTGEVSYGYTF.

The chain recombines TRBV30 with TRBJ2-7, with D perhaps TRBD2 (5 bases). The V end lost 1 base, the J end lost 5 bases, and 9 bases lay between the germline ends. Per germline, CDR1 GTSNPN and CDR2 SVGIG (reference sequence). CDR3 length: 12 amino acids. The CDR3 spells CAWSGTFDEQYF. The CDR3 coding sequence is TGTGCCTGGAGTGGGACTTTCGACGAGCAGTACTTC.

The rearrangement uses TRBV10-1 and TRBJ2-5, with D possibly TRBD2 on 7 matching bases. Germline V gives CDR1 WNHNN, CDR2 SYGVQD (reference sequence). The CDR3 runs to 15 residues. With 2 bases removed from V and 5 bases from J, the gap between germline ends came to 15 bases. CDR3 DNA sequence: TGCGCCAGCAGTGAGGGTACGGGGGGCCGCGAGACCCAGTACTTC. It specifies CASSEGTGGRETQYF.

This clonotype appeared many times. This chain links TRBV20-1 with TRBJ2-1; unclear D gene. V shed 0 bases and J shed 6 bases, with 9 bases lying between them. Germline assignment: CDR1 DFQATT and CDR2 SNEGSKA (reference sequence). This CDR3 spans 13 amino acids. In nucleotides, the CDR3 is TGCAGTGCTAGAGATGGAGCTGGCAATGAGCAGTTCTTC. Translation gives CSARDGAGNEQFF.

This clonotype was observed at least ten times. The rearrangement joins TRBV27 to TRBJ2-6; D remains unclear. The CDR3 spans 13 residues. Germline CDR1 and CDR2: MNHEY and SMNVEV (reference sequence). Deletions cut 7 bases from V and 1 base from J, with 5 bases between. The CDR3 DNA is TGTGCCAGCAAGGAGTCTGGGGCCAACGTCCTGACTTTC. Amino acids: CASKESGANVLTF. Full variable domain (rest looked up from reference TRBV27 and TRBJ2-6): EAQVTQNPRYLITVTGKKLTVTCSQNMNHEYMSWYRQDPGLGLRQIYYSMNVEVTDKGDVPEGYKVSRKEKRNFPLILESPSPNQTSLYFCASKESGANVLTFGAGSRLTVL.

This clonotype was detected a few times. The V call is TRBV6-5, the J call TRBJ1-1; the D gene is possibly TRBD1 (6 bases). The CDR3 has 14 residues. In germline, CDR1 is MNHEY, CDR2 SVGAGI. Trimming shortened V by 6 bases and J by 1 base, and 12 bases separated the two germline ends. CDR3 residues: CASRPGQSNTEAFF. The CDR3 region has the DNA TGTGCCAGCAGACCCGGACAGTCGAACACTGAAGCTTTCTTT.

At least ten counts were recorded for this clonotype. This CDR3 is CASSQGVGQAVKLFF. CDR3 DNA sequence: TGCGCCAGCAGCCAAGGAGTAGGACAGGCGGTAAAACTGTTTTTT. The chain combines TRBV4-3 with TRBJ1-4; 7 nucleotides align to TRBD1. Trimming cost V 1 base and J 10 bases; bases outside gene matches: 9. Per the germline V gene, CDR1 is LGHNA and CDR2 is YSLEER. This CDR3 is 15 amino acids long.

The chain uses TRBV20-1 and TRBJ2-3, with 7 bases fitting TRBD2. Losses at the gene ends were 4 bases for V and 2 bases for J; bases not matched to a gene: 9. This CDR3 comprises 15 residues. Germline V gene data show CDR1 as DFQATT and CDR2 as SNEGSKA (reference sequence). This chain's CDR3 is CSAIGLAEHTDTQYF. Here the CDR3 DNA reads TGCAGTGCTATCGGGCTAGCGGAACACACAGATACGCAGTATTTT.

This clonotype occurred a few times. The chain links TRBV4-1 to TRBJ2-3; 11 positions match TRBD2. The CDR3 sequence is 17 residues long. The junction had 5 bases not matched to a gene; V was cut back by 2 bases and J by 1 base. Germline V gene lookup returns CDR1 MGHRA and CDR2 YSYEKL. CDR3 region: CASSQTLTSGGTDTQYF. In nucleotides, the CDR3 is TGCGCCAGCAGCCAAACCTTGACTAGCGGGGGCACAGATACGCAGTATTTT.

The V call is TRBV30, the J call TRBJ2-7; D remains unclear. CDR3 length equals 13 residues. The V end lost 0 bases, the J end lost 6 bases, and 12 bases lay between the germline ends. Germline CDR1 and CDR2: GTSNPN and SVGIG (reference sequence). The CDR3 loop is CAWSVSAGFEQYF. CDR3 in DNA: TGTGCCTGGAGTGTCAGCGCCGGTTTCGAGCAGTACTTC.

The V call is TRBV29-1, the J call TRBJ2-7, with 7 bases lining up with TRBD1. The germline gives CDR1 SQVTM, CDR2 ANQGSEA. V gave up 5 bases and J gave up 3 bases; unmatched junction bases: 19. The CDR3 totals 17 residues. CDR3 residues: CSVSLVTGKSLLYEQYF. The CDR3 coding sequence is TGCAGCGTTTCCCTGGTGACAGGGAAGAGCCTCCTCTACGAGCAGTACTTC.

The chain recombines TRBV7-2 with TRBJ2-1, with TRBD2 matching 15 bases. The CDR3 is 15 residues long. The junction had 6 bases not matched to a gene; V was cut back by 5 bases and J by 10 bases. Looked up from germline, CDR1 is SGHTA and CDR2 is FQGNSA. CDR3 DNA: TGTGCCAGCAGCCGGACTAGCGGGGGGGCGGAGGAGCAGTTCTTC. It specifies CASSRTSGGAEEQFF.

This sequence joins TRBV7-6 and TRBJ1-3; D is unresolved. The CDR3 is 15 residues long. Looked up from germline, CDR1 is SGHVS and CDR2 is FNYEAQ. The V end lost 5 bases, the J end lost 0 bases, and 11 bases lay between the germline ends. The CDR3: CASSEAEGSGNTIYF. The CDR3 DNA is TGTGCCAGCAGCGAAGCTGAGGGCTCTGGAAACACCATATATTTT.

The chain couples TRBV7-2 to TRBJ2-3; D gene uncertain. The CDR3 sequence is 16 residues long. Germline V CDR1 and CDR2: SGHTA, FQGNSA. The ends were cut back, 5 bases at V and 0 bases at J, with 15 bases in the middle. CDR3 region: CASSRTVDTSTDTQYF. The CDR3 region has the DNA TGTGCCAGCAGCCGCACCGTGGATACTAGCACAGATACGCAGTATTTT.

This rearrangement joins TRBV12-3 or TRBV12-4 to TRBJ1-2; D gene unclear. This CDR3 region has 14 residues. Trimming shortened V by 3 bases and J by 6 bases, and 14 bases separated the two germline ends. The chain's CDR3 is CASSFDQSLDGYTF. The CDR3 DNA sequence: TGTGCCAGCAGTTTTGATCAATCCCTCGATGGCTACACCTTC.

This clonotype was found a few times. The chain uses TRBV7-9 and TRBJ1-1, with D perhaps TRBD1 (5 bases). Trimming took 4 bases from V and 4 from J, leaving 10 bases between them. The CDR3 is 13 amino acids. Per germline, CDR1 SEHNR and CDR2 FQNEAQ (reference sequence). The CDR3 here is CASSSPGPTEAFF. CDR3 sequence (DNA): TGTGCCAGCAGCTCCCCAGGGCCCACTGAAGCTTTCTTT.

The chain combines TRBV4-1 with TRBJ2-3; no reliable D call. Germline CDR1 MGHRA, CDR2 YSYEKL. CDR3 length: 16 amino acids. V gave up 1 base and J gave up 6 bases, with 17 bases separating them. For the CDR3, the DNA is TGCGCCAGCAGCCAAGTAGTCGGCACACCCACCGATACGCAGTATTTT. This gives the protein CASSQVVGTPTDTQYF.

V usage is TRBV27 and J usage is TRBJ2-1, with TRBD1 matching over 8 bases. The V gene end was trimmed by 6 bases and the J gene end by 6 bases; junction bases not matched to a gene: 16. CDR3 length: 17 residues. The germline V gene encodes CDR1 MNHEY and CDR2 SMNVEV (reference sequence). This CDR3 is CASSSKGFDRGGNEQFF. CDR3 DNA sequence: TGTGCCAGCAGCAGCAAAGGGTTCGACAGGGGAGGCAATGAGCAGTTCTTC.